Presented here are 20 T cell receptor beta chains from one specimen sequenced in a study of T cell responses to AZD1222 COVID-19 vaccine (dated by TCRdb to the early 2020s). The library was produced with the immunoSEQ multiplex PCR assay. Not all clones reach the TCRdb copy of this immuneACCESS table, which keeps in-frame sequences only. Checked studies attribute under half of the gap to unresolved V genes and leave the rest unexplained. Here the sample has more than 150,000 clones; approximately 92% occur a single time. Roughly 10% of the sample is in the top ten clones. The sample's time point label is to be understood as: baseline before first vaccination. The material was peripheral blood, obtained on day 0 of AZD1222 vaccination. The source is an adult in good health.

V is TRBV24-1 and J is TRBJ2-2; 10 bases align to TRBD1. This CDR3 spans 17 amino acids. The V segment lost 3 bases and the J segment 5 bases; nucleotides outside the gene matches: 8. CDR1 is KGHDR, CDR2 SFDVKD, per germline. The CDR3 reads CATSDPGDRGWTGELFF. For the CDR3, the DNA is TGTGCCACCAGTGATCCTGGGGACAGGGGTTGGACCGGGGAGCTGTTTTTT.

The chain uses TRBV25-1 and TRBJ1-6, with D possibly matching TRBD1 (6 bases). Germline V gives CDR1 MGHDK, CDR2 SYGVNS. The CDR3 is 16 amino acids. V was clipped by 4 bases and J by 3 bases, with 13 bases between them. This CDR3 is CASSARGQGYNSPLHF. CDR3 sequence (DNA): TGTGCCAGCAGTGCTCGGGGGCAAGGCTATAATTCACCCCTCCACTTT. The variable domain in full, with the rest retrieved from reference TRBV25-1 and TRBJ1-6, is EADIYQTPRYLVIGTGKKITLECSQTMGHDKMYWYQQDPGMELHLIHYSYGVNSTEKGDLSSESTVSRIRTEHFPLTLESARPSHTSQYLCASSARGQGYNSPLHFGNGTRLTVT.

This rearrangement joins TRBV5-1 to TRBJ2-7, with 7 bases matching TRBD1. The CDR3 totals 14 residues. The V segment lost 0 bases and the J segment 2 bases; nucleotides outside the gene matches: 2. Germline assignment: CDR1 SGHRS and CDR2 YFSETQ. The CDR3 protein is CASSLVQGAYEQYF. The DNA of the CDR3 is TGCGCCAGCAGCTTGGTTCAGGGGGCCTACGAGCAGTACTTC.

This clone has more than one count but fewer than ten. This chain connects TRBV14 to TRBJ1-1; weak D call: TRBD1 (6 bases). Trimming shortened V by 1 base and J by 7 bases, and 10 bases separated the two germline ends. CDR3 length equals 13 residues. From germline, CDR1 is SGHDN and CDR2 FVKESK. The CDR3 nucleotides are TGTGCCAGCAGCCAAGTAGGAGGGGGTGAAGCTTTCTTT. It specifies CASSQVGGGEAFF.

The chain carries TRBV7-2 and TRBJ1-3; D is undetermined. The CDR3 runs 17 residues. CDR1 is SGHTA, CDR2 FQGNSA, per germline. The V and J ends lost 4 bases and 4 bases respectively, with 20 bases between them. The CDR3 bases are TGTGCCAGCAGCTGGGGAGCGGTATTGGGGTCCGGAAACACCATATATTTT. Translated: CASSWGAVLGSGNTIYF.

The genes are TRBV6-5 and TRBJ2-1, with D possibly matching TRBD2 (6 bases). CDR1 and CDR2 (germline): MNHEY, SVGAGI. V was clipped by 10 bases and J by 8 bases, with 21 bases between them. This CDR3 comprises 14 residues. The CDR3 DNA reads as TGTGCCACCTCCGCGACGGGGGTTAGTTATGAGCAGTTCTTC. This codes for CATSATGVSYEQFF.

The genes are TRBV6-5 and TRBJ1-1; D ambiguous. V was pared by 3 bases and J by 1 base, with 6 bases between. The germline CDR1 and CDR2 sequences are MNHEY and SVGAGI. This CDR3 spans 13 amino acids. This chain's CDR3 is CASSYTTNTEAFF. The DNA of the CDR3 is TGTGCCAGCAGTTATACAACGAACACTGAAGCTTTCTTT.

This chain's CDR3 is CASSYSITRTEAFF. DNA of the CDR3: TGTGCCAGCAGTTACTCGATTACGCGCACTGAAGCTTTCTTT. The gene calls are TRBV6-5 and TRBJ1-1; D remains unclear. The germline CDR1 and CDR2 sequences are MNHEY and SVGAGI. The length of the CDR3 is 14 residues. Deletions cut 0 bases from V and 4 bases from J, with 9 bases between.

V is TRBV3-1 (or the pseudogene TRBV3-2) and J is TRBJ2-1; possibly TRBD2 for D (6 bases). There are 15 residues in the CDR3. Germline V lookup: CDR1 LGHDT, CDR2 YNNKEL (reference sequence). The ends were cut back, 4 bases at V and 3 bases at J, with 13 bases in the middle. The CDR3 region is CASSLGLLIYNEQFF. In DNA form, the CDR3 reads TGTGCCAGCAGCCTGGGACTTCTAATCTACAATGAGCAGTTCTTC.

The gene calls are TRBV27 and TRBJ1-1; D might be TRBD1 (6 bases). The V and J ends lost 2 bases and 6 bases respectively, with 13 bases between them. The CDR3 contains 14 residues. Germline V gene data show CDR1 as MNHEY and CDR2 as SMNVEV (reference sequence). Here the CDR3 reads CASSLGRGGSEAFF. CDR3 nucleotide sequence: TGTGCCAGCAGTTTAGGAAGGGGGGGCTCTGAAGCTTTCTTT.

The CDR3: CASSLGGARGTDTQYF. Written as DNA, the CDR3 is TGTGCCAGCAGCTTAGGCGGGGCTCGGGGCACAGATACGCAGTATTTT. The chain carries TRBV7-7 and TRBJ2-3; TRBD2 might be the D (6 bases). The length of the CDR3 is 16 residues. Germline lookup yields CDR1 SSHAT and CDR2 FNYEAQ (reference sequence). The V end lost 1 base, the J end lost 1 base, and 12 bases lay between the germline ends.

The chain combines TRBV19 with TRBJ1-5, with D uncertain. The V gene lost 4 bases and the J gene lost 7 bases, with 8 bases spanning the gap. Germline V gene sequence: CDR1 LNHDA, CDR2 SQIVND (reference sequence). The CDR3 has 12 amino acids. The CDR3 bases are TGTGCCAGTAGTAATCCGGGCCAGCCCCAGCATTTT. It codes for CASSNPGQPQHF. The full variable domain, with the rest looked up from reference TRBV19 and TRBJ1-5, is DGGITQSPKYLFRKEGQNVTLSCEQNLNHDAMYWYRQDPGQGLRLIYYSQIVNDFQKGDIAEGYSVSREKKESFPLTVTSAQKNPTAFYLCASSNPGQPQHFGDGTRLSIL.

This rearrangement joins TRBV7-9 to TRBJ1-6; tentative D call: TRBD1 (6 bases). V was pared by 1 base and J by 7 bases, with 11 bases between. Per the germline V gene, CDR1 is SEHNR and CDR2 is FQNEAQ (reference sequence). The CDR3 is 15 residues long. CDR3: CASSLVGQGNSPLHF. The CDR3 DNA is TGTGCCAGCAGCTTAGTAGGGCAGGGGAATTCACCCCTCCACTTT.

The genes are TRBV18 and TRBJ1-3; D is unclear. This CDR3 comprises 15 residues. V lost 2 bases, J lost 3 bases, and 11 bases lay in between. Germline assignment: CDR1 KGHSH and CDR2 LQKENI. CDR3 in DNA: TGTGCCAGCTCACCAAACGATTCCGGTGGAAACACCATATATTTT. Its translation: CASSPNDSGGNTIYF.

J is TRBJ2-5 and V is TRBV27; TRBD1 agrees at 7 bases. The CDR3 has 15 amino acids. J gave up 1 base and V 5 bases, and 7 bases lay outside the gene matches. CDR1 is MNHEY, CDR2 SMNVEV, per germline (reference sequence). The CDR3 loop reads CASSTSGGPQETQYF. Written as DNA, the CDR3 is TGTGCCAGCAGTACATCAGGGGGACCCCAAGAGACCCAGTACTTC.

V and J are TRBV19 and TRBJ1-5, with 7 bases lining up with TRBD1. Germline CDR1 LNHDA, CDR2 SQIVND (reference sequence). V lost 3 bases, J lost 3 bases, and 11 bases stayed unmatched. The CDR3 spans 17 residues. DNA of the CDR3: TGTGCCAGTAGTATCGGGACAGTAAAAGGTCTCAATCAGCCCCAGCATTTT. This translates into CASSIGTVKGLNQPQHF.

CDR3 bases: TGTGCCAGCAGCTTGGACCGTGGAAGTGTGCAGTTCTTC. Translated: CASSLDRGSVQFF. V and J are TRBV5-6 and TRBJ2-1; D is ambiguous. The ends were cut back, 0 bases at V and 12 bases at J, with 13 bases in the middle. Germline V gene lookup returns CDR1 SGHDT and CDR2 YYEEEE. The CDR3 runs 13 residues.

The chain is built from TRBV6-5 and TRBJ1-6, with D possibly being TRBD1 (6 bases). V gave up 6 bases and J gave up 4 bases, with 10 bases separating them. This CDR3 has 14 amino acids. CDR1 and CDR2 from the germline V gene are MNHEY and SVGAGI. CDR3 amino acids: CASRQGLYNSPLHF. In nucleotides, the CDR3 is TGTGCCAGCAGACAGGGCCTTTATAATTCACCCCTCCACTTT.

This chain joins TRBV27 and TRBJ2-1, with unresolved D. The CDR3 totals 13 residues. Trimming cost V 8 bases and J 2 bases, with 10 bases left between them. Germline V gives CDR1 MNHEY, CDR2 SMNVEV (reference sequence). CDR3 coding DNA: TGTGCCAGCCGGGCCGGTACCTACAATGAGCAGTTCTTC. Translated, it gives CASRAGTYNEQFF.

V gene TRBV19 combines with J gene TRBJ1-2; no firm D call. This CDR3 is 14 amino acids long. Trimming cost V 3 bases and J 2 bases, with 10 bases left between them. Germline lookup yields CDR1 LNHDA and CDR2 SQIVND (reference sequence). The CDR3: CASSIDPRNYGYTF. CDR3 coding DNA: TGTGCCAGTAGTATCGACCCCCGCAACTATGGCTACACCTTC.